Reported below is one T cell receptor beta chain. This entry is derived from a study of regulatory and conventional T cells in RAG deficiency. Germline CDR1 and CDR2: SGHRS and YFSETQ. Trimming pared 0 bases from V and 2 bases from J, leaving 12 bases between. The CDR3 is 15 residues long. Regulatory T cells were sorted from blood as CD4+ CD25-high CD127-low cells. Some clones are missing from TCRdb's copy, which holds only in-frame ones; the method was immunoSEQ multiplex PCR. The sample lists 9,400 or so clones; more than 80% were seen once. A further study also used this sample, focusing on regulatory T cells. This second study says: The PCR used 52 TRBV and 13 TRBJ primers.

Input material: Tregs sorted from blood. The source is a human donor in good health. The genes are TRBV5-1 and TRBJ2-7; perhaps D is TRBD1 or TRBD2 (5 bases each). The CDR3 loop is CASSLVGPSTYEQYF. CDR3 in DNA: TGCGCCAGCAGCTTGGTGGGACCCAGCACCTACGAGCAGTACTTC.